The sequence of this T cell receptor (beta chain) was determined in a study of blood T cell repertoires in COVID-19. Followed over time, Seattle patients had been enrolled while infection was active. The CDR3 length is 17 residues. V was pared by 0 bases and J by 7 bases, with 22 bases between. Looked up from germline, CDR1 is SGHNT and CDR2 is YYREEE (reference sequence). Under the authors' procedure: Amplifying reference gene primers gave estimates of nucleated cell counts. Some clones are missing from TCRdb's copy, which holds only in-frame ones; the method was immunoSEQ multiplex PCR. V and J calls and clone size are those listed in that table; D and trimming were worked out from the DNA. The data show 150,000 to 200,000 clones, about 90% seen once.

Sequenced input: peripheral blood. The clonotype originates from a man under 40 with COVID-19, enrolled during active disease. The V call is TRBV5-4, the J call TRBJ1-2, with a weak D call TRBD1 (6 bases). The CDR3 loop reads CASSLAPGETNTGGYTF. Here the CDR3 DNA reads TGTGCCAGCAGCTTGGCACCAGGGGAGACTAATACTGGTGGCTACACCTTC.